The 17 T cell receptor beta chains given below trace back to one sample, sequenced in a study of shared clonotypes between healthy human individuals. Sequenced by immunoSEQ multiplex PCR; TCRdb stores in-frame clones only, minus some. The data show hundreds of thousands of clones, around 92% seen once. Positive CCR7 selection of CD45RO-negative cells yielded the naive CD8 cells, and terminally differentiated effector memory CD45RA+ cells were excluded. Sequencing was performed on naive CD8+ T cells sorted from blood. Receptors originate from a man aged 25-45 years in good health.

The chain employs TRBV4-3 and TRBJ2-3; weak D call: TRBD2 (6 bases). V was trimmed by 4 bases and J by 4 bases, leaving 21 bases between them. This CDR3 is 17 amino acids long. Per germline, CDR1 LGHNA and CDR2 YSLEER. CDR3 in DNA: TGCGCCAGCAGCCCAGATCTTGGTCGGGAGAGGCCAGATACGCAGTATTTT. Translation: CASSPDLGRERPDTQYF.

Only one count was recorded for this clone. Different DNA sequences within this sample yield the same CDR3. The J gene is TRBJ2-7, the V gene TRBV5-5; 8 bases map to TRBD1. The junction had 4 bases not matched to a gene; V was cut back by 3 bases and J by 2 bases. CDR1 and CDR2 from the germline V gene are SGHKS and YYEKEE (reference sequence). This CDR3 is 14 amino acids long. The CDR3 DNA is TGTGCCAGCAGCTGGGGGACAGGTACCTACGAGCAGTACTTC. It codes for CASSWGTGTYEQYF.

The V and J genes are TRBV4-1 and TRBJ2-5; a possible D gene is TRBD2 (5 bases). The V end was cut by 4 bases, the J end by 2 bases, with 11 bases between. CDR3 size: 14 residues. CDR1 MGHRA and CDR2 YSYEKL come from the germline V gene. The CDR3 coding sequence is TGCGCCAGCAGCCCAGTTGGGAGACAAGAGACCCAGTACTTC. This gives the protein CASSPVGRQETQYF.

The rearrangement links TRBV7-9 to TRBJ2-3; D ambiguous. V was clipped by 3 bases and J by 6 bases, with 7 bases between them. This CDR3 spans 12 amino acids. CDR1 is SEHNR, CDR2 FQNEAQ, per germline (reference sequence). For the CDR3, the DNA is TGTGCCAGCAGCTTTAGTCCGGATACGCAGTATTTT. Translation: CASSFSPDTQYF.

V usage is TRBV7-9 and J usage is TRBJ2-1; TRBD1 agrees at 8 bases. With V trimmed by 9 bases and J by 8 bases, 15 bases remained unmatched. The CDR3 has 15 residues. The germline V gene has CDR1 SEHNR and CDR2 FQNEAQ (reference sequence). CDR3 region: CASTDRGSGLDEQFF. The CDR3 coding sequence is TGTGCCAGTACCGACAGGGGAAGTGGCCTTGATGAGCAGTTCTTC.

The chain employs TRBV27 and TRBJ1-1; D uncertain. Germline loops: CDR1 MNHEY, CDR2 SMNVEV (reference sequence). This CDR3 region has 11 residues. Trimming took 7 bases from V and 3 from J, leaving 6 bases between them. CDR3 sequence: CASTGYTEAFF. CDR3 coding DNA: TGTGCCAGCACGGGGTACACTGAAGCTTTCTTT.

V gene TRBV9 combines with J gene TRBJ2-2; 7 bases map to TRBD2. V was clipped by 4 bases and J by 4 bases; unmatched bases: 10. The CDR3 consists of 16 residues. Germline CDR1 SGDLS, CDR2 YYNGEE. The CDR3 DNA sequence: TGTGCCAGCAGCCGGGAGGTGGGGACGAGCACCGGGGAGCTGTTTTTT. This sequence encodes CASSREVGTSTGELFF.

The chain is built from TRBV7-6 and TRBJ2-7, with no clear D. From germline, CDR1 is SGHVS and CDR2 FNYEAQ. The CDR3 spans 13 residues. V shed 4 bases and J shed 0 bases, with 7 bases lying between them. CDR3 sequence reads: CASSYEPSYEQYF. The CDR3 coding sequence is TGTGCCAGCAGCTACGAACCCTCCTACGAGCAGTACTTC.

This clone came up a few times. The V gene is TRBV10-2, the J gene TRBJ1-3, with D unresolved. Trimming stripped 8 bases from V and 4 bases from J, with 9 bases between. Germline loops: CDR1 WSHSY, CDR2 SAAADI. This CDR3 region has 12 residues. CDR3 nucleotide sequence: TGCGCCAGCTCGGGCCTCGGAAACACCATATATTTT. Protein: CASSGLGNTIYF.

The chain joins TRBV4-1 to TRBJ2-7; D may be TRBD1 or TRBD2 (5 bases each). The V gene lost 5 bases and the J gene lost 3 bases, with 17 bases spanning the gap. Germline CDR1 MGHRA, CDR2 YSYEKL. The CDR3 is 15 amino acids. Here the CDR3 reads CASSFYSGTGYEQYF. The CDR3 coding sequence is TGCGCCAGCAGCTTCTATTCCGGGACGGGCTACGAGCAGTACTTC.

The gene calls are TRBV11-3 and TRBJ2-1; 8 bases align to TRBD2. Germline-derived CDR1 and CDR2 are SGHNT and YENEEA. The length of the CDR3 is 17 residues. V shed 5 bases and J 0 bases; nucleotides not matched to a gene: 9. This chain's CDR3 is CASSEFGRGDSYNEQFF. DNA of the CDR3: TGTGCCAGCAGCGAGTTTGGGCGGGGGGACTCCTACAATGAGCAGTTCTTC.

This chain connects TRBV27 to TRBJ1-5; no clear D. CDR1 MNHEY and CDR2 SMNVEV come from the germline V gene (reference sequence). The V gene lost 5 bases and the J gene lost 7 bases, with 12 bases spanning the gap. This CDR3 comprises 13 residues. The chain's CDR3 is CASSQNSEQPQHF. CDR3 DNA: TGTGCCAGCAGTCAGAACTCGGAACAGCCCCAGCATTTT.

V usage is TRBV10-2 and J usage is TRBJ2-3, with D perhaps TRBD1 or TRBD2 (5 bases each). V lost 2 bases and J 4 bases, leaving 13 bases between the germline ends. CDR1 is WSHSY and CDR2 is SAAADI in the germline V gene. The CDR3 has 15 amino acids. CDR3 sequence reads: CASSETGPLADTQYF. The CDR3 coding sequence is TGCGCCAGCAGTGAGACGGGACCCCTTGCAGATACGCAGTATTTT.

Here the CDR3 reads CASSPRLAGGISLPYNEQFF. The CDR3 nucleotides are TGTGCCAGCAGTCCCCGACTAGCGGGAGGCATCTCCTTGCCCTACAATGAGCAGTTCTTC. The genes are TRBV27 and TRBJ2-1; 13 bases match TRBD2. The CDR3 is 20 residues long. V gave up 5 bases and J gave up 2 bases; unmatched junction bases: 15. The germline V gene encodes CDR1 MNHEY and CDR2 SMNVEV (reference sequence).

The rearrangement links TRBV9 to TRBJ2-1; 8 nucleotides match TRBD1. V lost 7 bases and J lost 6; bases outside the gene matches: 15. The CDR3 extends over 16 amino acids. The V gene's germline CDR1 is SGDLS and CDR2 YYNGEE. CDR3 amino acids: CASQGASGLGGNEQFF. As DNA, the CDR3 is TGTGCCAGCCAGGGGGCCTCGGGACTGGGAGGCAATGAGCAGTTCTTC.

V usage is TRBV29-1 and J usage is TRBJ2-5, with D tentatively TRBD1 (6 bases). Trimming cost V 2 bases and J 4 bases, with 14 bases left between them. This CDR3 spans 14 amino acids. CDR1 and CDR2 (germline): SQVTM, ANQGSEA. CDR3 in amino acids: CSVEFAGEGETQYF. The CDR3 DNA is TGCAGCGTTGAATTTGCAGGGGAAGGAGAGACCCAGTACTTC. Based on the CDR3 plus reference TRBV29-1 and TRBJ2-5, the full variable domain is SAVISQKPSRDICQRGTSLTIQCQVDSQVTMMFWYRQQPGQSLTLIATANQGSEATYESGFVIDKFPISRPNLTFSTLTVSNMSPEDSSIYLCSVEFAGEGETQYFGPGTRLLVL.

The CDR3 loop reads CASTTRGALGTEAFF. DNA of the CDR3: TGTGCCAGCACCACCCGGGGGGCGCTGGGCACTGAAGCTTTCTTT. The V call is TRBV28, the J call TRBJ1-1, with D perhaps matching TRBD1 (6 bases). There are 15 residues in the CDR3. Trimming left V 7 bases short and J 4 bases short, with 19 bases between. The germline CDR1 and CDR2 sequences are MDHEN and SYDVKM.